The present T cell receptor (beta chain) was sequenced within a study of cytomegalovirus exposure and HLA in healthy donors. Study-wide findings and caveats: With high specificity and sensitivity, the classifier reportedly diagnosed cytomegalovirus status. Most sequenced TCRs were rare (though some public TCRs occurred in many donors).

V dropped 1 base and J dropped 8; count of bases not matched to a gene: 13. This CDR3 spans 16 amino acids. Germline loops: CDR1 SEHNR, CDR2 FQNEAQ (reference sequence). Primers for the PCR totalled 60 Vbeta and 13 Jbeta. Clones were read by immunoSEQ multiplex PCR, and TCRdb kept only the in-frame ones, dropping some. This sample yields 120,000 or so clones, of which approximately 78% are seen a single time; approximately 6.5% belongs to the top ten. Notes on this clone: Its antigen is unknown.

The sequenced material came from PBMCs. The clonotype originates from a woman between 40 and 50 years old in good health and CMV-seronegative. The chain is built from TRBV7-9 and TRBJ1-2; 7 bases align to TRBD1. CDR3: CASSLGLRHLGGGYTF. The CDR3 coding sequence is TGTGCCAGCAGCTTAGGACTAAGACACTTAGGGGGCGGCTACACCTTC.